One sample yielded the 28 T cell receptor beta chains listed below, sequenced in a study of human T cells and chemical hapten exposure. One entry per CDR3 protein results from TCRdb running MiXCR on the RACE reads. The top ten hold about 5.7% of the sample, which has 40,000 to 50,000 distinct CDR3 sequences, 9.5% to 15% seen once. Time point reported: pre-sensitization, week 0. Treatment here: therapeutic diphenylcyclopropenone sensitization with weekly scalp DPC. Sequencing used whole blood, obtained in connection with sensitization to the hapten diphenylcyclopropenone (DPC). These receptors were collected from a woman aged 25 to 39 with alopecia areata. Some clones in this sample may be carry-over from other donors' samples.

This clonotype has just a few counts. The chain combines TRBV5-5 with TRBJ2-5, with TRBD1 identical over 9 bases. Germline CDR1 SGHKS, CDR2 YYEKEE (reference sequence). V lost 2 bases, J lost 2 bases, and 10 bases stayed unmatched. CDR3 length: 17 residues. The CDR3 loop reads CASSFRWTGTGQETQYF. Written as DNA, the CDR3 is TGTGCCAGCAGCTTTCGATGGACAGGGACAGGGCAAGAGACCCAGTACTTC. Supplemented by reference TRBV5-5 and TRBJ2-5, the full variable domain reads DAGVTQSPTHLIKTRGQQVTLRCSPISGHKSVSWYQQVLGQGPQFIFQYYEKEERGRGNFPDRFSARQFPNYSSELNVNALLLGDSALYLCASSFRWTGTGQETQYFGPGTRLLVL.

This clonotype was counted ten times or more. CDR3 nucleotides: TGTGCCAGCTCCGCCGGGACGCCGTCGGGCAATCAGCCCCAGCATTTT. Amino acid sequence: CASSAGTPSGNQPQHF. The chain is built from TRBV5-5 and TRBJ1-5, with D possibly being TRBD1 (5 bases). CDR1 SGHKS and CDR2 YYEKEE come from the germline V gene (reference sequence). Trimming removed 7 bases from V and 2 bases from J, with 19 bases in between. The CDR3 is 16 residues long.

The chain has TRBV4-3 and TRBJ2-3; D is possibly TRBD2 (6 bases). The CDR3 runs 16 residues. Germline V gene data show CDR1 as LGHNA and CDR2 as YSLEER. Deletions cut 0 bases from V and 2 bases from J, with 12 bases between. Written as DNA, the CDR3 is TGCGCCAGCAGCCAAGAGACCGGACTACCCACAGATACGCAGTATTTT. It is translated as CASSQETGLPTDTQYF.

The sample holds a few counts of this clonotype. The rearrangement joins TRBV29-1 to TRBJ1-1, with 10 bases that match TRBD1. Germline CDR1 reads SQVTM; CDR2 reads ANQGSEA. Losses at the gene ends were 8 bases for V and 5 bases for J; bases not matched to a gene: 11. CDR3 length: 14 residues. CDR3 nucleotide sequence: TGCAGCATATTCGCCGGGACAGGGGTGACTGAAGCTTTCTTT. Protein sequence: CSIFAGTGVTEAFF. Combining the CDR3 with reference TRBV29-1 and TRBJ1-1 gives the whole variable domain SAVISQKPSRDICQRGTSLTIQCQVDSQVTMMFWYRQQPGQSLTLIATANQGSEATYESGFVIDKFPISRPNLTFSTLTVSNMSPEDSSIYLCSIFAGTGVTEAFFGQGTRLTVV.

This clonotype has just a few counts. The chain couples TRBV12-3 or TRBV12-4 to TRBJ2-5; 9 nucleotides line up with TRBD2. Trimming took 2 bases from V and 5 from J; bases not matched to a gene: 9. This CDR3 has 16 residues. Written as DNA, the CDR3 is TGTGCCAGCAGTTTAAGGCTAGCGGGACTGGATGAGACCCAGTACTTC. Its translation is CASSLRLAGLDETQYF.

This clonotype was seen a few times. V is TRBV10-3 and J is TRBJ2-6, with no clear D. CDR1 and CDR2 from the germline V gene are ENHRY and SYGVKD. This CDR3 region has 15 residues. Trimming left V 3 bases short and J 2 bases short, with 8 bases between. CDR3 coding DNA: TGTGCCATCAGTGAACTGTTGGCTGGGGCCAACGTCCTGACTTTC. Translated, it gives CAISELLAGANVLTF.

This clonotype appeared a few times. The chain joins TRBV12-3 or TRBV12-4 to TRBJ2-6, with 7 bases identical to TRBD2. With V trimmed by 7 bases and J by 0 bases, 9 bases remained unmatched. This CDR3 has 17 residues. DNA of the CDR3: TGTGCCAGCACCCCTAGTGGCGGGAGCTCTGGGGCCAACGTCCTGACTTTC. Its translation is CASTPSGGSSGANVLTF.

This sequence joins TRBV6-2 or TRBV6-3 and TRBJ1-5, with D tentatively TRBD1 (6 bases). From germline, CDR1 is MNHEY and CDR2 SVGEGT. The ends were cut back, 6 bases at V and 0 bases at J, with 9 bases in the middle. This CDR3 spans 14 amino acids. CDR3 sequence: CASSRDNSNQPQHF. The CDR3 DNA reads TGTGCCAGCAGCCGGGACAATAGCAATCAGCCCCAGCATTTT.

This clonotype was found many times. Written as DNA, the CDR3 is TGTGCCAGCAGAGGACTGGGTTGGAGCGGGAGGGACAATGAGCAGTTCTTC. It is translated as CASRGLGWSGRDNEQFF. The chain joins TRBV7-2 to TRBJ2-1; 10 bases fit TRBD2. The CDR3 spans 17 residues. V shed 6 bases, J shed 5 bases, and the junction held 13 bases outside the gene matches. Per the germline V gene, CDR1 is SGHTA and CDR2 is FQGNSA.

This clonotype was recorded a few times. The gene calls are TRBV14 and TRBJ2-2; D is undetermined. Trimming stripped 0 bases from V and 5 bases from J, with 7 bases between. The CDR3 consists of 14 residues. Germline V CDR1 and CDR2: SGHDN, FVKESK. The CDR3 DNA follows: TGTGCCAGCAGCCAAGATCGGCGAACCGGGGAGCTGTTTTTT. Residues: CASSQDRRTGELFF.

The table lists this clonotype with many counts. The chain uses TRBV2 and TRBJ1-6; perhaps TRBD1 as D (5 bases). V gave up 2 bases and J gave up 5 bases, with 13 bases separating them. The CDR3 is made up of 16 amino acids. In germline, CDR1 is SNHLY, CDR2 FYNNEI. CDR3 nucleotide sequence: TGTGCCAGCAGTGAAAGGCAGGCCAGGGATAATTCACCCCTCCACTTT. This codes for CASSERQARDNSPLHF.

The chain couples TRBV28 to TRBJ1-1; D ambiguous. The ends were cut back, 4 bases at V and 0 bases at J, with 12 bases in the middle. Germline V lookup: CDR1 MDHEN, CDR2 SYDVKM. The CDR3 length is 15 residues. CDR3 residues: CASSSKASMNTEAFF. As DNA, the CDR3 is TGTGCCAGCAGTTCGAAAGCTAGTATGAACACTGAAGCTTTCTTT.

This clonotype was counted a few times. This chain links TRBV10-2 with TRBJ1-4; possibly TRBD1 for D (5 bases). The CDR3 covers 13 residues. Germline CDR1 WSHSY, CDR2 SAAADI. V was shortened by 3 bases and J by 8 bases, with 10 bases between the two germline ends. The CDR3 nucleotides read TGCGCCAGCAGTGATGGGGCCCGAGAAAAACTGTTTTTT. Residues: CASSDGAREKLFF.

This clonotype was seen a handful of times. This chain uses TRBV7-3 with TRBJ2-3, with TRBD1 as a possible D gene (6 bases). Trimming cost V 5 bases and J 2 bases, with 17 bases left between them. The germline V gene encodes CDR1 SGHTA and CDR2 FQGTGA. The CDR3 totals 16 residues. As DNA, the CDR3 is TGTGCCAGCAGCCTGACACGGGACACGATCACAGATACGCAGTATTTT. Translating gives CASSLTRDTITDTQYF.

This clonotype was found a few times. The V gene is TRBV9, the J gene TRBJ2-6; D gene ambiguous. Trimming cost V 0 bases and J 12 bases, with 10 bases left between them. Germline CDR1 and CDR2: SGDLS and YYNGEE. This CDR3 spans 13 amino acids. The CDR3 region has the DNA TGTGCCAGCAGCGTAGGGCTGATGAGCGTCCTGACTTTC. It specifies CASSVGLMSVLTF.

The V call is TRBV3-1, the J call TRBJ1-4; no clear D gene. CDR3 length: 15 amino acids. The germline V gene has CDR1 LGHDT and CDR2 YNNKEL (reference sequence). Trimming stripped 1 base from V and 4 bases from J, with 10 bases between. The CDR3: CASSQGFLLNEKLFF. In DNA form, the CDR3 reads TGTGCCAGCAGCCAAGGGTTCCTACTTAATGAAAAACTGTTTTTT.

This clonotype was seen more than once but under ten times. The V and J genes are TRBV29-1 and TRBJ2-1; 12 bases fit TRBD2. The V gene's germline CDR1 is SQVTM and CDR2 ANQGSEA. The V segment lost 7 bases and the J segment 7 bases; nucleotides outside the gene matches: 11. This CDR3 has 15 residues. The CDR3 sequence is CSGATSGSFWNEQFF. CDR3 coding DNA: TGCAGCGGGGCGACTAGCGGGAGTTTTTGGAATGAGCAGTTCTTC.

This clonotype was detected many times. The V gene is TRBV29-1, the J gene TRBJ2-1; 15 positions match TRBD2. V shed 5 bases and J 2 bases; nucleotides not matched to a gene: 10. The CDR3 runs to 18 residues. Germline V CDR1 and CDR2: SQVTM, ANQGSEA. CDR3 coding DNA: TGCAGCGTTCCGGGGCGGACTAGCGGGAGGGCCCCCTACAATGAGCAGTTCTTC. Translating gives CSVPGRTSGRAPYNEQFF.

This clonotype was counted ten times or more. The V and J genes are TRBV11-2 and TRBJ2-7; D not resolved. This CDR3 comprises 19 residues. The V gene lost 2 bases and the J gene lost 3 bases, with 26 bases spanning the gap. Germline-derived CDR1 and CDR2 are SGHAT and FQNNGV. In DNA form, the CDR3 reads TGTGCCAGCAGCTTATCGTTCTTGGGTACCCGCACTCGTCGCTACGAGCAGTACTTC. It yields the protein CASSLSFLGTRTRRYEQYF.

This clonotype was picked up a small number of times. At one end, the junction sequence differs from germline, possibly due to a read error. The chain couples TRBV12-3 or TRBV12-4 to TRBJ2-1; D is undetermined. The CDR3 covers 11 residues. CDR3 loop: CASSLGSLHSF. In DNA, the CDR3 is TGTGCCAGCAGTTTAGGCAGTCTTCATTCCTTC.

With respect to this clonotype: It may be a read error: a sequence one base away is much more abundant. The chain links TRBV3-1 to TRBJ2-5; no firm D call. This CDR3 comprises 15 residues. The V gene lost 4 bases and the J gene lost 2 bases, with 14 bases spanning the gap. Germline CDR1 is LGHDT and CDR2 is YNNKEL (reference sequence). CDR3 amino acids: CASSLNLGQQETQYF. The CDR3 DNA reads TGTGCCAGCAGCCTCAATCTCGGGCAGCAAGAGACCCAGTACTTC.

V gene TRBV9 combines with J gene TRBJ1-4, with TRBD1 as a possible D gene (6 bases). Germline CDR1 reads SGDLS; CDR2 reads YYNGEE. The CDR3 is 17 amino acids. The V end lost 0 bases, the J end lost 4 bases, and 16 bases lay between the germline ends. For the CDR3, the DNA is TGTGCCAGCAGCGTAGCCGGTTCGGGGGCTTTTAATGAAAAACTGTTTTTT. Translated, it gives CASSVAGSGAFNEKLFF.

V and J are TRBV20-1 and TRBJ2-3; D gene unclear. V was clipped by 3 bases and J by 8 bases, with 21 bases between them. Germline V CDR1 and CDR2: DFQATT, SNEGSKA (reference sequence). The CDR3 spans 15 residues. For the CDR3, the DNA is TGCAGTGCTAGCTTAGCTAACCGAATTGGTGGTACGCAGTATTTT. Amino acid sequence: CSASLANRIGGTQYF.

The chain joins TRBV15 to TRBJ2-2; D gene unclear. CDR3 length equals 19 residues. V was shortened by 0 bases and J by 4 bases, with 21 bases between the two germline ends. Per germline, CDR1 LNHNV and CDR2 YYDKDF (reference sequence). The CDR3 protein is CATSRDRTPDLQGTGELFF. The CDR3 nucleotides are TGTGCCACCAGCAGAGATCGAACACCGGATCTTCAAGGCACCGGGGAGCTGTTTTTT.

This rearrangement joins TRBV18 to TRBJ1-1; no clear D gene. Germline V gives CDR1 KGHSH, CDR2 LQKENI. The CDR3 runs to 13 residues. Trimming removed 4 bases from V and 8 bases from J, with 14 bases in between. The CDR3 loop is CASSREGRLEAFF. For the CDR3, the DNA is TGTGCCAGCTCACGAGAGGGAAGGTTGGAAGCTTTCTTT.

This clonotype was found many times. V usage is TRBV7-6 and J usage is TRBJ2-5; D remains ambiguous. This CDR3 spans 12 amino acids. Trimming left V 1 base short and J 7 bases short, with 7 bases between. Germline V lookup: CDR1 SGHVS, CDR2 FNYEAQ. CDR3 protein: CASSLVDSTQYF. The CDR3 coding sequence is TGTGCCAGCAGCTTAGTTGATTCGACCCAGTACTTC.

This clonotype has a count of ten or more. This chain uses TRBV7-2 with TRBJ2-6; 10 nucleotides agree with TRBD1. The V segment lost 2 bases and the J segment 3 bases; nucleotides outside the gene matches: 7. Germline V gene lookup returns CDR1 SGHTA and CDR2 FQGNSA. This CDR3 comprises 18 residues. The CDR3 loop is CASSLQGQGRHGANVLTF. The CDR3, as DNA: TGTGCCAGCAGCTTACAGGGACAGGGGAGACATGGGGCCAACGTCCTGACTTTC.

The sample holds a few counts of this clonotype. The V gene is TRBV5-5, the J gene TRBJ1-2, with 7 bases that match TRBD1. CDR3 length: 15 amino acids. Trimming at V came to 4 bases and at J to 0 bases, leaving 6 bases not matched to a gene. The V gene's germline CDR1 is SGHKS and CDR2 YYEKEE (reference sequence). The CDR3, as DNA: TGTGCCAGCAGCGCCTCAACAGGGGCTAACTATGGCTACACCTTC. Protein sequence: CASSASTGANYGYTF.